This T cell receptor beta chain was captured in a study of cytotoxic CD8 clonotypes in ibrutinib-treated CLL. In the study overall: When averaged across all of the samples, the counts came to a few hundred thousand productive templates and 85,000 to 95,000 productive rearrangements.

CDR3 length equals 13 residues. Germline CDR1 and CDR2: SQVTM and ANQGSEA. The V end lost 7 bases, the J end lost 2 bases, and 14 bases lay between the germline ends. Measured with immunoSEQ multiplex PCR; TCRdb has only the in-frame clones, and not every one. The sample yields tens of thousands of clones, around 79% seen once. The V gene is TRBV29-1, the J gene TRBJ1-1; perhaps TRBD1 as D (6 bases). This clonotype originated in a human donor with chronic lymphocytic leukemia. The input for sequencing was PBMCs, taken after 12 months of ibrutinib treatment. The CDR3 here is CSGEGQLNTEAFF. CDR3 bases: TGCAGCGGTGAGGGACAACTCAACACTGAAGCTTTCTTT. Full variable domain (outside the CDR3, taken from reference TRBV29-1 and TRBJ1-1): SAVISQKPSRDICQRGTSLTIQCQVDSQVTMMFWYRQQPGQSLTLIATANQGSEATYESGFVIDKFPISRPNLTFSTLTVSNMSPEDSSIYLCSGEGQLNTEAFFGQGTRLTVV.